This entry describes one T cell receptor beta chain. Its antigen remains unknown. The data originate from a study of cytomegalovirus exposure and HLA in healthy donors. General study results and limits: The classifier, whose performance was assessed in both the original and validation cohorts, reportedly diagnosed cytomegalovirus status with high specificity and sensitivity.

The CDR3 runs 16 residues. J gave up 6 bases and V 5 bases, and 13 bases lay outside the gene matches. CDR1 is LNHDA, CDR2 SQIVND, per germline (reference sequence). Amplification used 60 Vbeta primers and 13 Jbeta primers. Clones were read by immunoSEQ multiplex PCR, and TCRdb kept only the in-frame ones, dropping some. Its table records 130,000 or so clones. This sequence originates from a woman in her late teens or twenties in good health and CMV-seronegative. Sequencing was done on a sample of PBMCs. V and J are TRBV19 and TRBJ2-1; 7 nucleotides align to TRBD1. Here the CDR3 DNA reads TGTGCCAGTAGTTCTAGGGGGCTTGACGGAACCAATGAGCAGTTCTTC. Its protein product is CASSSRGLDGTNEQFF.